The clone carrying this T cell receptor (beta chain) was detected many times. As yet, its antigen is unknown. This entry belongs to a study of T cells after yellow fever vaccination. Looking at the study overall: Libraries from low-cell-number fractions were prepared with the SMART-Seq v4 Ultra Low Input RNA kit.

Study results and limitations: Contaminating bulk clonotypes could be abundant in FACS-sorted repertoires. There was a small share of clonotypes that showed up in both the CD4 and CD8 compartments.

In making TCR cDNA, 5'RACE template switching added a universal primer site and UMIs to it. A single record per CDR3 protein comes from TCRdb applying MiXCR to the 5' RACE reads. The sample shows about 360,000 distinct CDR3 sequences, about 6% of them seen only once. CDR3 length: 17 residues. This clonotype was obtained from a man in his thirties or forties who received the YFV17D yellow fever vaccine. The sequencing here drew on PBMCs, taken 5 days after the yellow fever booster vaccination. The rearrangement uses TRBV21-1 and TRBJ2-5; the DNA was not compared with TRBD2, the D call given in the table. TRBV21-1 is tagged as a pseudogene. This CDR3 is CASSKPVAGPFQETQYF. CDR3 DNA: TGTGCCAGCAGCAAACCCGTAGCGGGTCCTTTCCAAGAGACCCAGTACTTC.